This TCR beta chain was captured by sequencing in a study of CD8 T cells in ankylosing spondylitis. TCRdb ran MiXCR on the 5' RACE reads and lists one entry per CDR3 protein. The data contain roughly 39,000 distinct CDR3 sequences, approximately 2.6% of them singletons. This clonotype was detected many times. The sample taken for sequencing was blood, either unsorted or a sorted T cell fraction (not recorded which). The sequence was collected from a male donor with ankylosing spondylitis or in good health (not recorded which).

The CDR3 sequence is CASSVGLSEIYEQYF. The CDR3 region has the DNA TGTGCCAGCAGCGTAGGACTATCAGAAATATACGAGCAGTACTTC. The chain carries TRBV9 and TRBJ2-7; tentative D call: TRBD2 (5 bases). This CDR3 comprises 15 residues. Trimming took 0 bases from V and 4 from J, leaving 14 bases between them. The V gene's germline CDR1 is SGDLS and CDR2 YYNGEE.